One and the same sample provided the 13 T cell receptor beta chains below, sequenced in a study of blood T cell repertoires in COVID-19. The assay was immunoSEQ multiplex PCR, and TCRdb's table has in-frame clones only and misses some. This table holds about 140,000 clones, about 90% found once. The specimen sequenced was peripheral blood. These receptor sequences come from a man in his fifties or sixties with active or convalescent COVID-19.

The chain couples TRBV9 to TRBJ2-2, with 10 bases identical to TRBD1. After removal of 4 bases from V and 6 bases from J, the junction contained 6 bases not matched to a gene. CDR3 size: 15 residues. Germline lookup yields CDR1 SGDLS and CDR2 YYNGEE. CDR3 coding DNA: TGTGCCAGCAGCCGCCGGACAGGGGGGCCCGGGGAGCTGTTTTTT. Residues: CASSRRTGGPGELFF.

Turning to this clone: At one of its ends the junction is not consistent with the germline gene, which may arise from a read error. The V call is TRBV20-1, the J call TRBJ2-5; possibly TRBD2 for D (6 bases). The CDR3 totals 16 residues. Germline assignment: CDR1 DFQATT and CDR2 SNEGSKA (reference sequence). CDR3 nucleotides: TGCAGTGCTAGTCCCGTTAGCGGCAATATGGTAGAGGCCCAGTACTTC. Encoded protein: CSASPVSGNMVEAQYF.

The CDR3 nucleotides read TGTGCCAGCAGCTTGGCTAGCGGCGCTTCTTACACAGATACGCAGTATTTT. This sequence encodes CASSLASGASYTDTQYF. This chain links TRBV13 with TRBJ2-3; 7 bases match TRBD2. The V gene end was trimmed by 3 bases and the J gene end by 2 bases; junction bases not matched to a gene: 11. This CDR3 region has 17 residues. Germline CDR1 reads PRHDT; CDR2 reads FYEKMQ (reference sequence).

V gene TRBV5-6 combines with J gene TRBJ2-2; 8 bases are shared with TRBD2. Germline assignment: CDR1 SGHDT and CDR2 YYEEEE. With 2 bases clipped from V and 0 bases from J, the junction kept 3 bases outside the gene matches. The CDR3 length is 16 residues. This CDR3 reads CASSFTSGTNTGELFF. Here the CDR3 DNA reads TGTGCCAGCAGCTTTACTAGCGGTACGAACACCGGGGAGCTGTTTTTT.

This rearrangement joins TRBV6-2 or TRBV6-3 to TRBJ1-1; D gene uncertain. Germline V lookup: CDR1 MNHEY, CDR2 SVGEGT. The CDR3 runs 15 residues. With 2 bases removed from V and 4 bases from J, the gap between germline ends came to 14 bases. CDR3 nucleotide sequence: TGTGCCAGCAGTTACCGACAATTCTGGGTCACTGAAGCTTTCTTT. It translates to CASSYRQFWVTEAFF.

This clone was seen only once. This rearrangement joins TRBV7-2 to TRBJ2-1; TRBD2 matches at 10 bases. Trimming took 3 bases from V and 8 from J; bases not matched to a gene: 4. Germline assignment: CDR1 SGHTA and CDR2 FQGNSA. The CDR3 has 14 amino acids. The CDR3 coding sequence is TGTGCCAGCAGCTTCGCTAGCGGGAGACATGAGCAGTTCTTC. Translating it yields CASSFASGRHEQFF.

The chain joins TRBV6-5 to TRBJ2-7; TRBD1 matches 7 bases. After removal of 6 bases from V and 2 bases from J, the junction contained 7 bases not matched to a gene. The CDR3 totals 14 residues. The germline V gene encodes CDR1 MNHEY and CDR2 SVGAGI. The CDR3 DNA sequence: TGTGCCAGCAGACGAGGACAGGTACCCTACGAGCAGTACTTC. This codes for CASRRGQVPYEQYF.

By sample share, this clone is medium-sized. The CDR3 bases are TGTGCCAGCAGCTTAGCCCGGGCCAGCGGGTCATCCTACGAGCAGTACTTC. It codes for CASSLARASGSSYEQYF. This rearrangement joins TRBV7-2 to TRBJ2-7; TRBD2 might be the D (6 bases). CDR3 size: 17 residues. Germline lookup yields CDR1 SGHTA and CDR2 FQGNSA. Trimming shortened V by 0 bases and J by 1 base, and 16 bases separated the two germline ends. The variable domain in full, completed from reference TRBV7-2 and TRBJ2-7, reads GAGVSQSPSNKVTEKGKDVELRCDPISGHTALYWYRQSLGQGLEFLIYFQGNSAPDKSGLPSDRFSAERTGGSVSTLTIQRTQQEDSAVYLCASSLARASGSSYEQYFGPGTRLTVT.

This clone has a count of ten or more. The rearrangement uses TRBV6-5 and TRBJ1-5, with 10 bases lining up with TRBD1. V was pared by 6 bases and J by 9 bases, with 11 bases of the junction left unmatched. The germline gives CDR1 MNHEY, CDR2 SVGAGI. CDR3 length: 15 residues. CDR3 in DNA: TGTGCCAGCAGCCACGGACAGGGGGGAGATCGGCCCCAGCATTTT. Protein product: CASSHGQGGDRPQHF.

This clone was counted a single time. V is TRBV18 and J is TRBJ2-1; tentative D call: TRBD2 (5 bases). This CDR3 comprises 14 residues. The germline V and J ends were trimmed by 6 bases and 4 bases, with 13 bases remaining between them. Germline assignment: CDR1 KGHSH and CDR2 LQKENI. For the CDR3, the DNA is TGTGCCAGCTCCCCGCAGACGGGGTACAATGAGCAGTTCTTC. Its translation: CASSPQTGYNEQFF.

The chain recombines TRBV11-2 with TRBJ2-2; 8 nucleotides align to TRBD1. The V segment lost 4 bases and the J segment 2 bases; nucleotides outside the gene matches: 3. This CDR3 region has 15 residues. Germline loops: CDR1 SGHAT, CDR2 FQNNGV. This CDR3 is CASSWQGANTGELFF. CDR3 coding DNA: TGTGCCAGCAGCTGGCAGGGGGCTAACACCGGGGAGCTGTTTTTT.

The chain is built from TRBV3-1 (or the pseudogene TRBV3-2) and TRBJ2-7, with 8 bases that match TRBD1. CDR3 length equals 13 residues. Unmatched junction bases numbered 3, after V lost 4 bases and J lost 4 bases. Germline V gives CDR1 LGHDT, CDR2 YNNKEL (reference sequence). CDR3 DNA: TGTGCCAGCAGCCGTAGACAGGGGTACGAGCAGTACTTC. This codes for CASSRRQGYEQYF.

In DNA, the CDR3 is TGTGCCAGTAGTATGGGAGGGCGCAATGAGCAGTTCTTC. Amino acids: CASSMGGRNEQFF. The chain is built from TRBV19 and TRBJ2-1; TRBD2 matches at 7 bases. Germline V gene data show CDR1 as LNHDA and CDR2 as SQIVND (reference sequence). This CDR3 has 13 residues. The V and J ends lost 3 bases and 6 bases, in that order; junction bases with no gene match: 2.